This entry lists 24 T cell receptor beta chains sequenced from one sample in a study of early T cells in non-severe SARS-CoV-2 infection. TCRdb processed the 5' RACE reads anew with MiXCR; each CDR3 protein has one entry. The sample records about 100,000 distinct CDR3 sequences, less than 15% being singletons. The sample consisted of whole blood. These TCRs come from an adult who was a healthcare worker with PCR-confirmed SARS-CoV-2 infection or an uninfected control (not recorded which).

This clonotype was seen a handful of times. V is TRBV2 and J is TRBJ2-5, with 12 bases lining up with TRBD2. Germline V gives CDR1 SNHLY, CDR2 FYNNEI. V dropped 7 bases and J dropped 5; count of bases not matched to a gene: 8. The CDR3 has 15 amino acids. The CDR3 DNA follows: TGTGCCAGCACCCAGACTAGCGGGGGCCTCGAGACCCAGTACTTC. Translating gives CASTQTSGGLETQYF.

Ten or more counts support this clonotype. The CDR3 loop reads CASRKGQENQPQHF. The CDR3 DNA reads as TGTGCCAGCAGAAAGGGACAGGAGAATCAGCCCCAGCATTTT. The J gene is TRBJ1-5, the V gene TRBV12-3 or TRBV12-4; 8 positions match TRBD1. V trimming: 6 bases; J trimming: 4 bases; junction bases outside the gene matches: 5. This CDR3 is 14 amino acids long.

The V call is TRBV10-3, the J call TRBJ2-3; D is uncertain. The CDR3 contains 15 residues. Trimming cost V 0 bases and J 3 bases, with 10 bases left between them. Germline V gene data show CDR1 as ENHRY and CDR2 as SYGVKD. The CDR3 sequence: CAISESGVGTDTQYF. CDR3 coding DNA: TGTGCCATCAGTGAGTCGGGTGTAGGTACAGATACGCAGTATTTT.

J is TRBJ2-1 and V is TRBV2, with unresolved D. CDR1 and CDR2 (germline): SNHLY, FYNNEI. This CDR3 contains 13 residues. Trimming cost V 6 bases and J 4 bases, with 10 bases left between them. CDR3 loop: CASRADRYNEQFF. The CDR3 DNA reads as TGTGCCAGCAGAGCCGACCGGTACAATGAGCAGTTCTTC. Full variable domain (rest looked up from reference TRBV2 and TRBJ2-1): EPEVTQTPSHQVTQMGQEVILRCVPISNHLYFYWYRQILGQKVEFLVSFYNNEISEKSEIFDDQFSVERPDGSNFTLKIRSTKLEDSAMYFCASRADRYNEQFFGPGTRLTVL.

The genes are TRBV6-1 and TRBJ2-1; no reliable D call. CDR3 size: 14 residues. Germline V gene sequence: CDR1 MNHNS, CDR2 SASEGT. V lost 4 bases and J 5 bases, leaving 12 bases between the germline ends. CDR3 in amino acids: CASSAFVRDNEQFF. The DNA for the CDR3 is TGTGCCAGCAGTGCCTTCGTAAGAGACAATGAGCAGTTCTTC.

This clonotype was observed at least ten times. The CDR3 region is CASSGDSNTGELFF. DNA of the CDR3: TGCGCCAGCAGCGGGGACTCGAACACCGGGGAGCTGTTTTTT. The chain links TRBV5-1 to TRBJ2-2; D might be TRBD2 (6 bases). V gave up 4 bases and J gave up 0 bases, with 7 bases separating them. Germline CDR1 SGHRS, CDR2 YFSETQ. The length of the CDR3 is 14 residues. The variable domain in full, with the rest retrieved from reference TRBV5-1 and TRBJ2-2, is KAGVTQTPRYLIKTRGQQVTLSCSPISGHRSVSWYQQTPGQGLQFLFEYFSETQRNKGNFPGRFSGRQFSNSRSEMNVSTLELGDSALYLCASSGDSNTGELFFGEGSRLTVL.

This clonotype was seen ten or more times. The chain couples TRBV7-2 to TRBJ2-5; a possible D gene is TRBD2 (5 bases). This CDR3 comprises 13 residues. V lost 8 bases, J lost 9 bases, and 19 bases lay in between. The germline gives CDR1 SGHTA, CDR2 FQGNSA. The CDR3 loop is CASATGVSASQYF. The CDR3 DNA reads TGTGCCAGCGCTACCGGGGTCTCGGCATCCCAGTACTTC. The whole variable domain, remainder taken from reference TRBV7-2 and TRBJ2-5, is GAGVSQSPSNKVTEKGKDVELRCDPISGHTALYWYRQSLGQGLEFLIYFQGNSAPDKSGLPSDRFSAERTGGSVSTLTIQRTQQEDSAVYLCASATGVSASQYFGPGTRLLVL.

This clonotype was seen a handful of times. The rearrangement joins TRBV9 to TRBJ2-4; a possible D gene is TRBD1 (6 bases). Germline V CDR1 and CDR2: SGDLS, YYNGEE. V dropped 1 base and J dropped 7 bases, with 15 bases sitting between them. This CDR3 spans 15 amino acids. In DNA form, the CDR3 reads TGTGCCAGCAGCGTATCTGGTTCTGGGGGCAACATTCAGTACTTC. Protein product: CASSVSGSGGNIQYF.

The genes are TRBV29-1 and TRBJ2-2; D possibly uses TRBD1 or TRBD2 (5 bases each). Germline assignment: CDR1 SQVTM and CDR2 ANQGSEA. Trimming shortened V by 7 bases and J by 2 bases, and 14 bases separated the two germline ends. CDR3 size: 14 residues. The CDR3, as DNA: TGCAGCGCTGTCAGGGACGGCAACACCGGGGAGCTGTTTTTT. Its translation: CSAVRDGNTGELFF.

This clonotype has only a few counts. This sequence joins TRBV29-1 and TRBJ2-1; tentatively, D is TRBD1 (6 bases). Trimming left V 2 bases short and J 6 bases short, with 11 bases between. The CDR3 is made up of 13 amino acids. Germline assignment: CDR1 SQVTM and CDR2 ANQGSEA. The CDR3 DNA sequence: TGCAGCGTTGAACAGGGGTTCTCCAATGAGCAGTTCTTC. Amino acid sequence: CSVEQGFSNEQFF.

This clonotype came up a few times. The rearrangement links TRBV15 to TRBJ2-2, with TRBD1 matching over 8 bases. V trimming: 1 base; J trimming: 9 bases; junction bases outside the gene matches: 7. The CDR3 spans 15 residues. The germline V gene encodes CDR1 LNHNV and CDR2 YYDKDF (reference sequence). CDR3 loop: CATSRVRQGARELFF. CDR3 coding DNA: TGTGCCACCAGCAGAGTGCGGCAGGGGGCTCGGGAGCTGTTTTTT.

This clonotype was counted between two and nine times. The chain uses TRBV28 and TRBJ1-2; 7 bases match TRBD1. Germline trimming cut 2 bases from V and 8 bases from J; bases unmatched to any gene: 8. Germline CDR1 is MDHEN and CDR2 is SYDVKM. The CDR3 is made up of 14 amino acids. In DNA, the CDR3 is TGTGCCAGCAGTTTACTGACAGGGCAAGGAGGCTACACCTTC. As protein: CASSLLTGQGGYTF.

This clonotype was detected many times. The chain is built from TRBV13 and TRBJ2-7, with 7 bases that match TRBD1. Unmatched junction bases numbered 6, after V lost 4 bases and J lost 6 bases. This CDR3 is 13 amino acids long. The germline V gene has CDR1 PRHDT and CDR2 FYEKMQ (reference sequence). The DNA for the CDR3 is TGTGCCAGCAGCTACCGGACAGGCGGCGAGCAGTACTTC. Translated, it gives CASSYRTGGEQYF.

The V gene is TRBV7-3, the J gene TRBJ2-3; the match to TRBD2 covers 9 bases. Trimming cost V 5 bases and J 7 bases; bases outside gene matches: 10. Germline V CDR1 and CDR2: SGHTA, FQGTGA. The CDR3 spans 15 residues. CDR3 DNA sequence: TGTGCCAGCAGCCGCCAAAGCGGGGGGCCGAATACGCAGTATTTT. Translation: CASSRQSGGPNTQYF.

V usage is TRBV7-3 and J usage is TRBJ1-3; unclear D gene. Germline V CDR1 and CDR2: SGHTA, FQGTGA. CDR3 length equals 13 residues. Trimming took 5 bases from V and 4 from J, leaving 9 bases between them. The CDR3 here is CASSTYSGNTIYF. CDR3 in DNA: TGTGCCAGCAGCACTTACTCCGGAAACACCATATATTTT.

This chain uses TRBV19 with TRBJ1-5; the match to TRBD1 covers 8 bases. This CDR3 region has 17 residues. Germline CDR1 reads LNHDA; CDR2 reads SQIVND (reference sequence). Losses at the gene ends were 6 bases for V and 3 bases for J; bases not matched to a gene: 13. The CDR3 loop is CASSPGPGQVINQPQHF. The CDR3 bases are TGTGCCAGTAGCCCCGGTCCGGGACAGGTGATCAATCAGCCCCAGCATTTT.

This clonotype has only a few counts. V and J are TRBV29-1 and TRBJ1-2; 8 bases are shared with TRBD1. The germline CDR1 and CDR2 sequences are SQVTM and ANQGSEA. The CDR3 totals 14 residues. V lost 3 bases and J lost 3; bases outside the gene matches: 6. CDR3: CSVDSGGIDYGYTF. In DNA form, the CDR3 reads TGCAGCGTTGATTCAGGGGGCATCGACTATGGCTACACCTTC.

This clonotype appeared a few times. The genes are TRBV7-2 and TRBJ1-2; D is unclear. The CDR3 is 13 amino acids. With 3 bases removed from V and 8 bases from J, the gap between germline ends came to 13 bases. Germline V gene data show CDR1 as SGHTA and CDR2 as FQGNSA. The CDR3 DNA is TGTGCCAGCAGCTTTACCGAGGGATCCGGCTACACCTTC. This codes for CASSFTEGSGYTF. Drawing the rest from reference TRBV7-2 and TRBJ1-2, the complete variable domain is GAGVSQSPSNKVTEKGKDVELRCDPISGHTALYWYRQSLGQGLEFLIYFQGNSAPDKSGLPSDRFSAERTGGSVSTLTIQRTQQEDSAVYLCASSFTEGSGYTFGSGTRLTVV.

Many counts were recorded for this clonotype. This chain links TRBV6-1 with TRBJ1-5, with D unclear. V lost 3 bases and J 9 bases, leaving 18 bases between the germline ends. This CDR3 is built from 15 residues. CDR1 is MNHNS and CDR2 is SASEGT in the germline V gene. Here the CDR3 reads CASSEPSDEGWPQHF. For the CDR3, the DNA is TGTGCCAGCAGTGAGCCCTCTGATGAGGGCTGGCCCCAGCATTTT.

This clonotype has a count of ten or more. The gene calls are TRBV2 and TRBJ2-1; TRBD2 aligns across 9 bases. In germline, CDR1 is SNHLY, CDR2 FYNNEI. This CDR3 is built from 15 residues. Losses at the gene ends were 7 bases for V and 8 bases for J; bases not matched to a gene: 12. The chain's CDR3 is CASIGGGAIRDEQFF. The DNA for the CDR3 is TGTGCCAGCATTGGCGGGGGGGCCATTCGGGATGAGCAGTTCTTC.

Written as DNA, the CDR3 is TGTGCCAGCAGCTCTGCGACCCGGGTCCTGTACTTC. Residues: CASSSATRVLYF. The rearrangement uses TRBV7-2 and TRBJ2-7; D is uncertain. Trimming took off 4 bases at V and 12 bases at J, with 16 bases between the two ends. This CDR3 spans 12 amino acids. The germline V gene encodes CDR1 SGHTA and CDR2 FQGNSA.

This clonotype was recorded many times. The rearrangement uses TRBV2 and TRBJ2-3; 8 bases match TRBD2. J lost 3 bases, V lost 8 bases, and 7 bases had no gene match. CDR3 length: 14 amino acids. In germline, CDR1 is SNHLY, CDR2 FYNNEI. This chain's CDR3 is CASGRGAMTDTQYF. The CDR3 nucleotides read TGTGCCAGCGGGCGGGGGGCTATGACAGATACGCAGTATTTT.

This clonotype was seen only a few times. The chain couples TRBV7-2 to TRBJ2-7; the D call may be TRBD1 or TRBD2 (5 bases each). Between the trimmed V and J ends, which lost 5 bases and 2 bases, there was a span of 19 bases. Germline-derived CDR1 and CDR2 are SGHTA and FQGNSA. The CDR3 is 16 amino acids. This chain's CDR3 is CASSDRSGRLTYEQYF. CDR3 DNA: TGTGCCAGCAGCGATAGATCGGGACGGCTCACCTACGAGCAGTACTTC.

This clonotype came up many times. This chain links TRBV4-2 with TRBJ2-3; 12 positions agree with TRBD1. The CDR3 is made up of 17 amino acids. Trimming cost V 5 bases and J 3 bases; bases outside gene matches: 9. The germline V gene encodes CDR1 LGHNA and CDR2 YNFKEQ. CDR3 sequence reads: CASSKTGGQGATDTQYF. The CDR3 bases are TGTGCCAGCAGCAAAACCGGGGGACAGGGGGCAACAGATACGCAGTATTTT.